Described below is a single TCR beta chain sequence and its context. No antigen is known for it. This entry belongs to a study of cytomegalovirus exposure and HLA in healthy donors. Study-wide points: Reported results showed that the classifier diagnosed cytomegalovirus status with high specificity and sensitivity. Analysis was performed later, and it showed HLA-associated TCR beta chains to be more clonally expanded than equally common others. When analyzed later, the rates of TCR association showed variation by HLA locus, with DRB1 the most and HLA-C the fewest.

PCR amplification relied on 60 Vbeta primers (plus 13 Jbeta primers). Produced via immunoSEQ multiplex PCR; TCRdb's table is partial and in-frame only. The sample's table shows just under 80,000 clones. Healthy bone marrow donors formed the donor group. The CDR3 has 13 residues. CDR1 and CDR2 from the germline V gene are LNHDA and SQIVND (reference sequence). The germline V and J ends were trimmed by 7 bases and 2 bases, with 11 bases remaining between them. The chain employs TRBV19 and TRBJ1-1; D remains ambiguous. The sample consisted of PBMCs. The receptor comes from a man younger than 35 in good health and CMV-seropositive. The CDR3 loop is CASTSRGNTEAFF. DNA of the CDR3: TGTGCCAGTACCTCTAGAGGAAACACTGAAGCTTTCTTT.